Listed below are T cell receptor beta chains from one sample, sequenced in a study of blood T cell repertoires in COVID-19. Clones were read by immunoSEQ multiplex PCR, and TCRdb kept only the in-frame ones, dropping some. The table includes 120,000 or so clones, under 80% detected once. Sequenced input: peripheral blood. The receptors originated from a man between 45 and 60 years old with acute or convalescent COVID-19. CDR3s include the opening cysteine and the closing phenylalanine or tryptophan. A D gene is named only where the DNA matches it firmly. The size entry is marked missing in some rows and otherwise reads once, few, many or a size class.

V gene	D gene	J gene	clone size	CDR3 DNA	CDR3 protein
TRBV6-5	.	TRBJ1-2	once	TGTGCCTGCGCCAGGGTGATAGACTATGGCTACACCTTC	CACARVIDYGYTF
TRBV7-6	.	TRBJ2-3	.	TGTGCCAGCAGCGGTGGCCCCACAGATACGCAGTATTTT	CASSGGPTDTQYF
TRBV7-9	.	TRBJ1-3	.	TGTGCCAGCAGCTCCACAAGCTCTGGAAACACCATATATTTT	CASSSTSSGNTIYF
TRBV19	.	TRBJ2-3	once	TGTGCCACCGATGGACTGGACACAGATACGCAGTATTTT	CATDGLDTDTQYF
TRBV5-4	.	TRBJ1-5	.	TGTGCCAGCAGCTTGGACAACAATCAGCCCCAGCATTTT	CASSLDNNQPQHF
TRBV3-1/TRBV3-2	.	TRBJ2-2	.	TGTGCCAGCAGCCAAGTGCGAAACACCGGGGAGCTGTTTTTT	CASSQVRNTGELFF
TRBV5-4	TRBD2	TRBJ2-5	.	TGTGCCAGCAGCCCCAGGACTAGCGGGGGAGAGACCCAGTACTTC	CASSPRTSGGETQYF
TRBV6-5	.	TRBJ2-1	.	TGTGCCACCACTCAAACCGGGACATACAATGAGCAGTTCTTC	CATTQTGTYNEQFF
TRBV18	TRBD2	TRBJ2-1	.	TGTGCCAGCTCACCGACCTCTAGCGGGAATACTGAGCAGTTCTTC	CASSPTSSGNTEQFF
TRBV12-3/TRBV12-4	.	TRBJ2-1	.	TGTGCCAGCAGTTTGAGGGCGAGCAATGAGCAGTTCTTC	CASSLRASNEQFF
TRBV2	.	TRBJ2-7	.	TGTGCCAGCAGTGAACGGGTCTACGAGCAGTACTTC	CASSERVYEQYF
TRBV5-1	.	TRBJ1-5	few	TGCGCCAGCAGCTTGGTCGGCGGATTAAATCAGCCCCAGCATTTT	CASSLVGGLNQPQHF
TRBV4-1	.	TRBJ1-6	.	TGCGCCAGCAGCCAACAGGGGCACTTTCTTTCACCCCTCCACTTT	CASSQQGHFLSPLHF
TRBV5-6	.	TRBJ2-2	.	TGTGCCAGCAGCTTCCCCGGGTCCTGGAGGGCGAACACCGGGGAGCTGTTTTTT	CASSFPGSWRANTGELFF
TRBV6-4	TRBD2	TRBJ2-1	.	TGTGCCAGCAGTGTGACTAGCTACAGCAATGAGCAGTTCTTC	CASSVTSYSNEQFF
TRBV15	.	TRBJ1-3	few	TGTGCCACCAGCAGAGGCCAGGGAGGGGCTGGAAACACCATATATTTT	CATSRGQGGAGNTIYF
TRBV28	.	TRBJ1-4	.	.	CASSFFGQGANEKLFF
TRBV5-5	.	TRBJ2-1	.	TGTGCCAGCAGCTCCGGGGTGGGAACCTACAATGAGCAGTTCTTC	CASSSGVGTYNEQFF
TRBV3-1/TRBV3-2	TRBD2	TRBJ2-1	.	TGTGCCAGCAGCCAAACTAGCGCGACCAATGAGCAGTTCTTC	CASSQTSATNEQFF
TRBV7-3	.	TRBJ1-1	.	TGTGCCAGCAGTCCGACAGGACTGAACACTGAAGCTTTCTTT	CASSPTGLNTEAFF
TRBV5-1	TRBD1	TRBJ1-2	few	TGCGCCAGCAGCACCGGGACAGGGAATGGCTACACCTTC	CASSTGTGNGYTF
TRBV3-1/TRBV3-2	TRBD2	TRBJ2-1	.	TGTGCCAGCAGCCAAGATCCCGCTAGCGGAAAGAATGAGCAGTTCTTC	CASSQDPASGKNEQFF
TRBV9	.	TRBJ1-1	once	TGTGCCAGCAGCGCGGGGGGCGGTAGTACTGAAGCTTTCTTT	CASSAGGGSTEAFF
TRBV7-9	.	TRBJ1-5	.	TGTGCCAGCAGCTTAGAAGGGGGCCAGCATTTT	CASSLEGGQHF
TRBV11-2	.	TRBJ2-4	few	TGTGCCAGCAGCTTACGAGGCTCAGGGGCCAAAAACATTCAGTACTTC	CASSLRGSGAKNIQYF
TRBV14	TRBD1	TRBJ1-2	.	TGTGCCAGCAGCCAACTCCACGGACAGGAGGGCTATGGCTACACCTTC	CASSQLHGQEGYGYTF
TRBV24-1	.	TRBJ2-2	.	TGTGCCACCAGTGATTTTTCCCTAGCGTCGAACACCGGGGAGCTGTTTTTT	CATSDFSLASNTGELFF
TRBV5-6	TRBD2	TRBJ2-5	.	TGTGCCAGCAGCCCATTAGCGGGAGCCCAAGAGACCCAGTACTTC	CASSPLAGAQETQYF
TRBV7-9	.	TRBJ1-1	.	TGTGCCAGCATGGTCCACAACCAGGCGAACACTGAAGCTTTCTTT	CASMVHNQANTEAFF
TRBV4-1	.	TRBJ2-2	.	TGCGCCAGCAGCCAAGATCTTTCCGGGGAGCTGTTTTTT	CASSQDLSGELFF
TRBV6-5	.	TRBJ1-4	.	TGTGCCAGCAGTTACTCACAGGCAACTAATGAAAAACTGTTTTTT	CASSYSQATNEKLFF
TRBV7-9	TRBD2	TRBJ2-3	.	TGTGCCAGCAGCTCCGGTGCTAGCGGGAGTATAGATACGCAGTATTTT	CASSSGASGSIDTQYF
TRBV11-2	TRBD1	TRBJ2-3	.	TGTGCCAGCAGCTTGGGGACAGGTGGAGATACGCAGTATTTT	CASSLGTGGDTQYF
TRBV5-6	TRBD2	TRBJ2-3	few	TGTGCCAGCAGCTTGGGTGGACTAGCGGGAGGGCTGCCAGATACGCAGTATTTT	CASSLGGLAGGLPDTQYF
TRBV5-1	.	TRBJ2-6	.	TGCGCCAGCAGCGTACTACCGCGGGGTTCCGGGGCCAACGTCCTGACTTTC	CASSVLPRGSGANVLTF
TRBV7-9	.	TRBJ1-5	.	TGTGCCAGCAGCTTAGGTGTGAGACAGCCCCAGCATTTT	CASSLGVRQPQHF
TRBV5-6	.	TRBJ2-3	few	TGTGCCAGCAGCTGGACTTTAGATACGCAGTATTTT	CASSWTLDTQYF